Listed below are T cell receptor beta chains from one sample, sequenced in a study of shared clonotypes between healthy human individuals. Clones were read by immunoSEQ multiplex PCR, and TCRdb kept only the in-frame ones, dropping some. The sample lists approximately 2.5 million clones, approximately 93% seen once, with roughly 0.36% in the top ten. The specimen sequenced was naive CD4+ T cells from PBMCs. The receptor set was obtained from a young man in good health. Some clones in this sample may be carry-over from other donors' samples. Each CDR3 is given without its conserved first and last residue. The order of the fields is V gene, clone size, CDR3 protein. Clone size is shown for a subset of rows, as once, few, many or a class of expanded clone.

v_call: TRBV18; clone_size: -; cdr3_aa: ASSPTSGQPTNEKLF
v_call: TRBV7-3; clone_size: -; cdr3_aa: ASSISNSGEQY
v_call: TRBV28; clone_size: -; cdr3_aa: ASSPNRLATNEKLF
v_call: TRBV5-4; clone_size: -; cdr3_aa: ASSLEGLLQETQY
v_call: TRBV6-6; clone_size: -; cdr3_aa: ASSRDSYTEAF
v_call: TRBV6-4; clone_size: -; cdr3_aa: ASSLDGRAHQPQH
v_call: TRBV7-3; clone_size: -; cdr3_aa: ASSLRGGRYNEQF
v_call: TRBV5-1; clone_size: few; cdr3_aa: ASSTTGQDTEAF
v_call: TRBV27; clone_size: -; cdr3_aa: ASSLRQYSNQPQH
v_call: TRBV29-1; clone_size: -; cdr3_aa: SVARLLDTQRNNEQF
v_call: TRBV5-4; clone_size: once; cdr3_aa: ASSLNPQFTANYGYT
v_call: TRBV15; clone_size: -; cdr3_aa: ATSRGGEDEQY
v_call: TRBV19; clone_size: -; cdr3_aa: ASRRGWTEAF
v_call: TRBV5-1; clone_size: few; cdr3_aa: ASSLTSGSYNEQF
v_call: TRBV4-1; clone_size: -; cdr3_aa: ASSHDGAAGGYT
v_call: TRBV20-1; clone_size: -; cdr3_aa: SATPYEQY
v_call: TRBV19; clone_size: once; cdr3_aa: ASSMATGGGSYEQY
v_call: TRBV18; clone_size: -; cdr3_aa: ASSPNIWASNTEAF
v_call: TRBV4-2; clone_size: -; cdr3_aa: ASRRGGAEAF
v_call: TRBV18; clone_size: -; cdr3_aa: ASSPDSQSGNTIY
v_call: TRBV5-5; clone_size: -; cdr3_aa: ASSSAWAPSSYNEQF
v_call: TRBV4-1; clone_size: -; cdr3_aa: ASSQDPGNTIY